The 10 T cell receptor beta chains listed next were all sequenced from one sample in a study of cytomegalovirus exposure and HLA in healthy donors. A multiplex PCR was run with 60 Vbeta primers and 13 Jbeta primers. Libraries were prepared by immunoSEQ multiplex PCR; TCRdb keeps only in-frame clonotypes and omits some of them. This sample has approximately 130,000 clones, with over 70% found just once. The material sequenced was PBMCs. These receptor sequences come from a woman aged 40 to 50 in good health and CMV-seronegative.

The J gene is TRBJ1-1, the V gene TRBV5-1; 10 nucleotides match TRBD1. J lost 3 bases, V lost 4 bases, and 12 bases had no gene match. There are 17 residues in the CDR3. Germline CDR1 SGHRS, CDR2 YFSETQ. The CDR3 bases are TGCGCCAGCAGCCTCTACCGGGACAGGGGCTTGGACACTGAAGCTTTCTTT. It codes for CASSLYRDRGLDTEAFF.

V is TRBV28 and J is TRBJ1-2; a possible D gene is TRBD1 (6 bases). Between the trimmed V and J ends, which lost 5 bases and 4 bases, there was a span of 17 bases. CDR3 size: 15 residues. Germline loops: CDR1 MDHEN, CDR2 SYDVKM. This CDR3 is CASSPGETGVYGYTF. CDR3 bases: TGTGCCAGCAGTCCAGGGGAGACAGGAGTCTATGGCTACACCTTC.

A few counts support this clone. The rearrangement links TRBV27 to TRBJ2-3, with D possibly being TRBD2 (5 bases). The CDR3 covers 17 residues. Per the germline V gene, CDR1 is MNHEY and CDR2 is SMNVEV (reference sequence). V shed 5 bases and J shed 8 bases, with 26 bases lying between them. The CDR3 DNA reads as TGTGCCAGCAGTGGGATTATGGACTTTGTTAGCGAGGCTACGCAGTATTTT. Translating gives CASSGIMDFVSEATQYF.

The chain links TRBV6-1 to TRBJ2-2; possibly TRBD2 for D (6 bases). Germline loops: CDR1 MNHNS, CDR2 SASEGT. The germline V and J ends were trimmed by 2 bases and 3 bases, with 19 bases remaining between them. CDR3 length: 18 amino acids. Here the CDR3 reads CASSELVVGGSYTGELFF. The CDR3, as DNA: TGTGCCAGCAGTGAACTGGTAGTGGGGGGAAGCTACACCGGGGAGCTGTTTTTT.

The chain carries TRBV19 and TRBJ2-2, with D possibly matching TRBD2 (5 bases). Germline CDR1 LNHDA, CDR2 SQIVND (reference sequence). The CDR3 length is 16 residues. The chain's CDR3 is CGTAYVSSPGTGELFF. The CDR3 region has the DNA TGTGGAACAGCTTACGTTTCTAGCCCCGGCACCGGGGAGCTGTTTTTT.

The chain employs TRBV7-9 and TRBJ1-1; TRBD1 might be the D (6 bases). The CDR3 has 12 residues. With 5 bases removed from V and 6 bases from J, the gap between germline ends came to 10 bases. Germline assignment: CDR1 SEHNR and CDR2 FQNEAQ (reference sequence). CDR3 DNA: TGTGCCAGCAGCGTTCCAGGGGCTGAAGCTTTCTTT. This sequence encodes CASSVPGAEAFF.

The table lists this clone with a few counts. The chain recombines TRBV10-1 with TRBJ1-3; the D is unclear. Germline CDR1 is WNHNN and CDR2 is SYGVQD (reference sequence). Trimming took 5 bases from V and 6 from J, leaving 29 bases between them. This CDR3 contains 19 residues. The DNA of the CDR3 is TGCGCCAGCAGTCCTACAGACAATATAATGAGGGCGCCGAAAAACACCATATATTTT. Its protein is CASSPTDNIMRAPKNTIYF.

This chain joins TRBV7-9 and TRBJ2-7; maybe TRBD1 (6 bases). The germline V gene encodes CDR1 SEHNR and CDR2 FQNEAQ (reference sequence). This CDR3 comprises 16 residues. Trimming shortened V by 5 bases and J by 9 bases, and 26 bases separated the two germline ends. The CDR3 sequence is CASSLMTGNPSLGQYF. The CDR3 DNA is TGTGCCAGCAGCCTTATGACAGGAAACCCTTCTCTTGGGCAGTACTTC.

The V gene is TRBV5-4, the J gene TRBJ2-7; weak D call: TRBD1 (6 bases). V lost 4 bases to trimming and J lost 0 bases, with 11 bases between them. CDR1 and CDR2 from the germline V gene are SGHNT and YYREEE (reference sequence). The CDR3 consists of 14 residues. As DNA, the CDR3 is TGTGCCAGCAGCATGACAGGCTACTCCTACGAGCAGTACTTC. This sequence encodes CASSMTGYSYEQYF.

This chain connects TRBV9 to TRBJ1-2, with D perhaps matching TRBD1 (5 bases). The germline V and J ends were trimmed by 3 bases and 3 bases, with 21 bases remaining between them. The germline gives CDR1 SGDLS, CDR2 YYNGEE. This CDR3 contains 17 residues. CDR3 residues: CASSADLRAGSDYGYTF. In DNA, the CDR3 is TGTGCCAGCAGCGCTGATTTACGGGCAGGGTCCGACTATGGCTACACCTTC. The full variable domain, rest sourced from reference TRBV9 and TRBJ1-2, is DSGVTQTPKHLITATGQRVTLRCSPRSGDLSVYWYQQSLDQGLQFLIQYYNGEERAKGNILERFSAQQFPDLHSELNLSSLELGDSALYFCASSADLRAGSDYGYTFGSGTRLTVV.